The rows below give T cell receptor beta chains drawn from one sample of a study of CD8+ T cells in alopecia areata. Repertoires were generated with immunoSEQ multiplex PCR, while TCRdb's copy carries only in-frame clones and drops some. Altogether 110,000 to 150,000 clones are present, roughly 52% being singletons, with the ten largest covering roughly 15%. This specimen consisted of CD8+ T cells sorted from blood, obtained at week 4, from a patient treated with tofacitinib. These receptors all come from a human donor with alopecia areata. Both conserved end residues are part of each CDR3.

J	V	CDR3
TRBJ2-1	TRBV5-6	CASSPGPVINEQFF
TRBJ1-5	TRBV16	CASSQSVAENQPQHF
TRBJ2-3	TRBV20-1	CSASDGGTQYF
TRBJ2-7	TRBV5-6	CASSLGSSYEQYF
TRBJ2-1	TRBV19	CASSMTVNSYNEQFF
TRBJ1-1	TRBV5-1	CASSLTTGQDMITEAFF
TRBJ1-4	TRBV4-2	CASSQDQTSTNEKLFF
TRBJ1-4	TRBV30	CAWSPDRDWNEKLFF
TRBJ2-1	TRBV2	CANGPGEPQFF
TRBJ2-5	TRBV6-5	CASSNPRTGKTQYF
TRBJ2-7	TRBV13	CASSLWRRSYEQYF
TRBJ1-2	TRBV6-5	CASSSEGDYGYTF
TRBJ2-5	TRBV14	CASSQDTGWETQYF
TRBJ1-4	TRBV2	CASSDPRDRSNEKLFF
TRBJ2-7	TRBV6-5	CASSYSSSYEQYF
TRBJ2-7	TRBV27	CVVGFSYEQYF
TRBJ1-4	TRBV4-1	CASSQPGQNNEKLFF
TRBJ1-3	TRBV9	CASSEGSGNTIYF
TRBJ1-2	TRBV25-1	CANEGVGGYTF
TRBJ1-6	TRBV5-1	CASSRASNSPLHF
TRBJ2-3	TRBV5-1	CASSFQGTDTQYF
TRBJ1-2	TRBV7-9	CASSTDRERLYLRYGYTF
TRBJ2-1	TRBV15	CATSPTSGREQFF
TRBJ2-1	TRBV9	CASSPQESEQFF
TRBJ2-3	TRBV7-9	CASSLGQTDTQYF
TRBJ1-1	TRBV27	CASNPRQANTEAFF
TRBJ2-2	TRBV15	CATSKGPQRITGELFF
TRBJ1-2	TRBV30	CAWKKHQNYGYTF
TRBJ1-5	TRBV27	CASSLRGENQPQHF
TRBJ2-3	TRBV11-2	CASRRYGGKNTDTQYF
TRBJ2-7	TRBV5-1	CASSPIDSYEQYF
TRBJ1-6	TRBV7-9	CASSDTGDSPLHF
TRBJ2-5	TRBV7-2	CASSARILSREPQETQYF
TRBJ2-5	TRBV7-9	CASPGTPGEETQYF
TRBJ1-6	TRBV27	CASSYTGFNSPLHF
TRBJ2-5	TRBV20-1	CSALKETQYF
TRBJ1-2	TRBV5-6	CASSLDSSYNLYGYTF
TRBJ2-3	TRBV9	CASSVDVGAMDTQYF
TRBJ1-1	TRBV19	CASSPSSGLNTEAFF
TRBJ2-5	TRBV15	CATSRDGETQYF
TRBJ1-5	TRBV13	CASSLSGGNQPQHF
TRBJ1-5	TRBV13	CASSFDGQPQHF
TRBJ2-3	TRBV27	CASSLTSGGDTQYF
TRBJ2-4	TRBV9	CASSVGERENIQYF
TRBJ1-6	TRBV30	CASETGPVDNSPLHF
TRBJ2-2	TRBV6-5	CASSYSGGTGELFF
TRBJ1-5	TRBV4-2	CASSPKGGASNQPQHF
TRBJ2-5	TRBV7-9	CASSLDPGETQYF
TRBJ2-2	TRBV30	CAWSFTGELFF
TRBJ1-6	TRBV18	CASSLQSGTAYNSPLHF
TRBJ2-7	TRBV16	CASSLNGGGDEQYF
TRBJ1-2	TRBV27	CASSLSPQGGSYTF
TRBJ2-2	TRBV29-1	CSVEDGNTGELFF
TRBJ1-1	TRBV5-6	CASSFGQSGTMNTEAFF
TRBJ1-6	TRBV30	CAWRDRGSPLHF
TRBJ2-5	TRBV6-6	CASSYRQETQYF
TRBJ1-6	TRBV5-6	CASSTISYNSPLHF
TRBJ1-4	TRBV15	CATSHGTGESEKLFF
TRBJ2-3	TRBV5-6	CASGLGVPDTQYF